The 32 T cell receptor beta chains below come from one sample, sequenced in a study of molecular identifiers for immune sequencing clone quantification. Each CDR3 protein is one row after TCRdb ran MiXCR on the PCR reads. The repertoire holds about 320,000 distinct CDR3 sequences, with about a fifth as singletons. The source material was naive CD8+ T cells from blood, with Jurkat cell RNA spiked in. The subset was: FACS-sorted CD8+CD4-CCR7+CD45RA+ naive T cells. These TCRs come from a human donor in good health. Some libraries in this study had Jurkat cell RNA spiked in.

Many counts were recorded for this clonotype. This sequence joins TRBV4-1 and TRBJ2-1; no clear D gene. V lost 0 bases, J lost 0 bases, and 9 bases lay in between. Germline V gives CDR1 MGHRA, CDR2 YSYEKL. The CDR3 spans 16 residues. CDR3 bases: TGCGCCAGCAGCCAAGAAACATTCAGCTCCTACAATGAGCAGTTCTTC. Its translation: CASSQETFSSYNEQFF.

This clonotype was found many times. This sequence joins TRBV7-2 and TRBJ2-5, with D tentatively TRBD1 (6 bases). The V and J ends lost 4 bases and 4 bases respectively, with 16 bases between them. From germline, CDR1 is SGHTA and CDR2 FQGNSA. This CDR3 comprises 15 residues. CDR3 sequence: CASSSTATGLETQYF. The CDR3 nucleotides are TGTGCCAGCAGCTCCACCGCCACAGGGTTAGAGACCCAGTACTTC.

The V gene is TRBV19, the J gene TRBJ2-2, with TRBD1 matching over 8 bases. Germline lookup yields CDR1 LNHDA and CDR2 SQIVND (reference sequence). CDR3 length equals 21 residues. The ends lost 0 bases at V and 4 bases at J; junction bases unmatched: 19. The CDR3 here is CASSIDSVIRPGGAPTGELFF. Here the CDR3 DNA reads TGTGCCAGTAGTATAGATTCCGTCATCCGCCCAGGGGGCGCGCCCACCGGGGAGCTGTTTTTT.

Ten or more counts support this clonotype. V and J are TRBV20-1 and TRBJ1-4; D is unclear. The CDR3 is 11 amino acids. Germline assignment: CDR1 DFQATT and CDR2 SNEGSKA (reference sequence). V was cut by 1 base and J by 10 bases, with 7 bases left in between. The CDR3 spells CSARVPGKLFF. The DNA for the CDR3 is TGCAGTGCTAGAGTACCAGGAAAACTGTTTTTT.

This clonotype was counted at least ten times. J is TRBJ2-3 and V is TRBV28; D remains unclear. Trimming took 8 bases from V and 6 from J, leaving 9 bases between them. The CDR3 extends over 11 amino acids. Germline V lookup: CDR1 MDHEN, CDR2 SYDVKM. The CDR3 is CASYRVDTQYF. The CDR3 nucleotides are TGTGCCAGCTATAGGGTGGATACGCAGTATTTT.

This clonotype was observed at least ten times. The rearrangement joins TRBV7-9 to TRBJ1-1; tentative D call: TRBD1 (5 bases). The CDR3 contains 15 residues. Germline CDR1 is SEHNR and CDR2 is FQNEAQ (reference sequence). V gave up 5 bases and J gave up 3 bases, with 16 bases separating them. In nucleotides, the CDR3 is TGTGCCAGCAGCCCGCCGGGACTCAAGCACACTGAAGCTTTCTTT. Translating gives CASSPPGLKHTEAFF. Drawing the rest from reference TRBV7-9 and TRBJ1-1, the complete variable domain is DTGVSQNPRHKITKRGQNVTFRCDPISEHNRLYWYRQTLGQGPEFLTYFQNEAQLEKSRLLSDRFSAERPKGSFSTLEIQRTEQGDSAMYLCASSPPGLKHTEAFFGQGTRLTVV.

This clonotype has ten or more counts. Sequence at one end of the junction differs from germline and may be a read error. The gene calls are TRBV30 and TRBJ1-4; 10 nucleotides line up with TRBD1. CDR3 length: 13 amino acids. CDR1 and CDR2 from the germline V gene are GTSNPN and SVGIG (reference sequence). CDR3 amino acids: CAWTGDRGRVIIF. In nucleotides, the CDR3 is TGTGCCTGGACCGGAGACAGGGGGCGGGTAATAATTTTT.

Ten or more counts support this clonotype. The J gene is TRBJ2-3, the V gene TRBV7-2, with TRBD1 matching over 7 bases. Germline V gene data show CDR1 as SGHTA and CDR2 as FQGNSA. Trimming removed 5 bases from V and 1 base from J; junction bases left unmatched: 6. The CDR3 extends over 15 amino acids. CDR3 region: CASSLMTGRTDTQYF. CDR3 DNA: TGTGCCAGCAGCCTAATGACAGGGCGCACAGATACGCAGTATTTT.

A word on this clonotype: This could be a read error, since a much larger clone is one nucleotide away. The chain is built from TRBV5-6 and TRBJ2-7; no definite D call. V was trimmed by 1 base and J by 6 bases, leaving 11 bases between them. CDR1 is SGHDT, CDR2 YYEEEE, per germline. CDR3 length equals 13 residues. The CDR3 DNA sequence: TGTGCCAGCAGCTTGTTTTCGGGCTGCGAGCAGTACTTC. Its protein is CASSLFSGCEQYF.

This clonotype occurred many times. The CDR3 DNA reads as TGTGCCAGCAGCCTAGACAGGGATTTTCAGTACTTC. This translates into CASSLDRDFQYF. The chain joins TRBV7-9 to TRBJ2-7, with TRBD1 identical over 7 bases. Unmatched junction bases numbered 8, after V lost 5 bases and J lost 10 bases. The CDR3 runs to 12 residues. The V gene's germline CDR1 is SEHNR and CDR2 FQNEAQ (reference sequence).

This clonotype was seen repeatedly, ten times or more. The chain links TRBV5-4 to TRBJ2-1, with 7 nucleotides matching TRBD2. The CDR3 has 16 residues. The germline gives CDR1 SGHNT, CDR2 YYREEE (reference sequence). With V trimmed by 0 bases and J by 3 bases, 6 bases remained unmatched. CDR3 sequence reads: CASSLEAGVLYNEQFF. The CDR3 DNA reads as TGTGCCAGCAGCTTGGAGGCGGGAGTGCTCTACAATGAGCAGTTCTTC.

Notes on this clonotype: This could be a read error, since a much larger clone is one nucleotide away. Lacking the conserved final phenylalanine or tryptophan, this CDR3 likely reflects a read error. CDR3: CASSEFLVLSEAFL. The CDR3 DNA reads as TGTGCCAGCAGTGAATTCCTCGTCTTGTCTGAAGCTTTCCTT. V gene TRBV2 combines with J gene TRBJ1-1, with D unclear. Germline V gene lookup returns CDR1 SNHLY and CDR2 FYNNEI. The V end lost 2 bases, the J end lost 6 bases, and 13 bases lay between the germline ends. The CDR3 totals 14 residues.

This clonotype was seen ten or more times. Germline is not matched at one junction end, which may reflect a read error. The V and J genes are TRBV4-3 and TRBJ2-5; D is undetermined. Germline V gives CDR1 LGHNA, CDR2 YSLEER. This CDR3 is built from 15 residues. The CDR3 DNA is TGCGCCAGCAGACAAGGAGAAGGGATAGGAGAGACCCAGTACTTC. Translation: CASRQGEGIGETQYF.

As to this clonotype: This may be a read error, as it is one base from a much larger clone. The conserved closing phenylalanine or tryptophan is absent in this CDR3, likely reflecting a read error. J is TRBJ2-7 and V is TRBV9; 8 nucleotides align to TRBD1. CDR3 length: 14 residues. CDR1 is SGDLS and CDR2 is YYNGEE in the germline V gene. After removal of 4 bases from V and 6 bases from J, the junction contained 9 bases not matched to a gene. The CDR3 here is CASSPTRTGPEQYL. The CDR3 DNA follows: TGTGCCAGCAGCCCGACAAGGACAGGGCCCGAGCAGTACCTC.

As to this clonotype: A read error is possible here, since a much larger clone lies one base away. V and J are TRBV29-1 and TRBJ2-7, with D hard to call. The CDR3 has 12 residues. V lost 5 bases and J 6 bases, leaving 14 bases between the germline ends. From germline, CDR1 is SQVTM and CDR2 ANQGSEA. The CDR3 sequence is CSVKGPVAEQYF. Written as DNA, the CDR3 is TGCAGCGTTAAAGGACCCGTCGCCGAGCAGTACTTC.

About this clonotype: A much larger clonotype is one base distant, so this may be a read error. The conserved phenylalanine or tryptophan normally closing the CDR3 is absent here, so this likely arose from a read error. This chain links TRBV3-1 with TRBJ2-7, with no clear D. V was cut by 4 bases and J by 2 bases, with 12 bases left in between. The CDR3 is made up of 14 amino acids. Germline CDR1 and CDR2: LGHDT and YNNKEL (reference sequence). The CDR3: CASSPGPTAYEQYS. The CDR3 region has the DNA TGTGCCAGCAGCCCCGGGCCCACAGCCTACGAGCAGTACTCC.

Turning to this clonotype: At one end the junction does not follow the germline gene, possibly because of a read error. The gene calls are TRBV28 and TRBJ2-3; D call uncertain. This CDR3 contains 16 residues. Germline V gene sequence: CDR1 MDHEN, CDR2 SYDVKM. The CDR3, as DNA: TGTGCCGGCAGTTTCGGACGTGCCGTGGCTGCAGATACGCAGTATTTT. Its protein is CAGSFGRAVAADTQYF.

This clonotype showed up many times. This chain joins TRBV28 and TRBJ1-6; TRBD1 matches at 9 bases. After removal of 6 bases from V and 7 bases from J, the junction contained 16 bases not matched to a gene. In germline, CDR1 is MDHEN, CDR2 SYDVKM. The CDR3 consists of 18 residues. The DNA for the CDR3 is TGTGCCAGCAGGAACACAGGGGGCGAAGTGCCTAACAATTCACCCCTCCACTTT. As protein: CASRNTGGEVPNNSPLHF.

Of note for this clonotype: The junction differs from germline at one of its ends, possibly a read error. The J gene is TRBJ1-5, the V gene TRBV29-1; the D is unclear. CDR3 length: 14 amino acids. Germline V lookup: CDR1 SQVTM, CDR2 ANQGSEA. CDR3 in DNA: TGCAGTGTTGATCCCGGCTATAGCAATCAGCCCCAGCATTTT. This translates into CSVDPGYSNQPQHF.

This clonotype was seen only a few times. The chain uses TRBV12-3 or TRBV12-4 and TRBJ1-1; D gene ambiguous. This CDR3 comprises 13 residues. V was shortened by 5 bases and J by 0 bases, with 7 bases between the two germline ends. The CDR3 DNA reads as TGTGCCAGCAGTCCCCTCGTGAACACTGAAGCTTTCTTT. Its translation: CASSPLVNTEAFF.

This clonotype was counted at least ten times. CDR3 in amino acids: CASSLGLEYEQYF. The CDR3, as DNA: TGTGCCAGCAGCTTAGGACTGGAATACGAGCAGTACTTC. The chain recombines TRBV7-9 with TRBJ2-7; D ambiguous. Per germline, CDR1 SEHNR and CDR2 FQNEAQ (reference sequence). This CDR3 comprises 13 residues. Trimming shortened V by 1 base and J by 4 bases, and 8 bases separated the two germline ends.

This rearrangement joins TRBV28 to TRBJ2-7; the D is unclear. Looked up from germline, CDR1 is MDHEN and CDR2 is SYDVKM. The CDR3 covers 17 residues. Trimming removed 5 bases from V and 4 bases from J, with 24 bases in between. The CDR3 region is CASSQLSWGSREYEQYF. In nucleotides, the CDR3 is TGTGCCAGCAGTCAGCTTTCGTGGGGTTCAAGGGAATACGAGCAGTACTTC. Using reference TRBV28 and TRBJ2-7 for the parts outside the CDR3, the full variable domain is DVKVTQSSRYLVKRTGEKVFLECVQDMDHENMFWYRQDPGLGLRLIYFSYDVKMKEKGDIPEGYSVSREKKERFSLILESASTNQTSMYLCASSQLSWGSREYEQYFGPGTRLTVT.

As regards this clonotype: This may arise from a read error, as a much more abundant clone is one base away. This chain joins TRBV12-3 or TRBV12-4 and TRBJ1-5; D remains unclear. Trimming took 5 bases from V and 3 from J, leaving 14 bases between them. The CDR3 consists of 15 residues. In nucleotides, the CDR3 is TGTGCCAGCAGTCCAACTGCCGGGCACAATCAGCCCCAGCATTTT. Translating gives CASSPTAGHNQPQHF.

Remarks on this clonotype: This could be a read error, since a much larger clone is one nucleotide away. The chain combines TRBV4-1 with TRBJ1-1, with a possible D match to TRBD1 (5 bases). This CDR3 is 15 amino acids long. Trimming left V 1 base short and J 0 bases short, with 9 bases between. The germline V gene has CDR1 MGHRA and CDR2 YSYEKL. The CDR3 reads CASSQAQVVNTEAFF. In nucleotides, the CDR3 is TGCGCCAGCAGCCAAGCACAGGTCGTGAACACTGAAGCTTTCTTT.

This clonotype was detected many times. CDR3 protein: CASSNWGSSDTQYF. Written as DNA, the CDR3 is TGTGCCAGTAGTAATTGGGGGAGTTCCGATACGCAGTATTTT. The chain recombines TRBV19 with TRBJ2-3; perhaps D is TRBD1 or TRBD2 (5 bases each). Germline lookup yields CDR1 LNHDA and CDR2 SQIVND (reference sequence). CDR3 size: 14 residues. V was pared by 4 bases and J by 6 bases, with 14 bases between.

This clonotype was counted between two and nine times. This chain connects TRBV25-1 to TRBJ2-5, with TRBD1 as a possible D gene (5 bases). CDR1 is MGHDK and CDR2 is SYGVNS in the germline V gene. The CDR3 sequence is 20 residues long. V lost 0 bases to trimming and J lost 0 bases, with 23 bases between them. The DNA of the CDR3 is TGTGCCAGCAGTGAATATAGCTCGGTATTCGGACAAGGGTACCAAGAGACCCAGTACTTC. The encoded protein is CASSEYSSVFGQGYQETQYF.

To note about this clonotype: It may be a read error: a sequence one base away is much more abundant. This is likely a read error, given that the CDR3 carries no conserved phenylalanine or tryptophan at its end. The V gene is TRBV29-1, the J gene TRBJ2-5; D remains ambiguous. The CDR3 runs to 11 residues. Trimming removed 3 bases at V and 2 bases at J, with 4 bases between. Germline CDR1 SQVTM, CDR2 ANQGSEA. As DNA, the CDR3 is TGCAGCGTTGACCAACAAGAGACCCAGTACCTC. Residues: CSVDQQETQYL.

This clonotype has at least ten counts. The chain uses TRBV20-1 and TRBJ2-5; 8 bases line up with TRBD1. V lost 7 bases to trimming and J lost 7 bases; unmatched junction nucleotides: 17. The CDR3 contains 15 residues. Germline V gene lookup returns CDR1 DFQATT and CDR2 SNEGSKA (reference sequence). In DNA, the CDR3 is TGCAGTGTTAATCAGGGGGCGGGAACTATGGGGACCCAGTACTTC. Translated: CSVNQGAGTMGTQYF.

The genes are TRBV2 and TRBJ2-7; 10 bases agree with TRBD2. With 1 base clipped from V and 5 bases from J, the junction kept 8 bases outside the gene matches. This CDR3 region has 16 residues. Looked up from germline, CDR1 is SNHLY and CDR2 is FYNNEI. In DNA, the CDR3 is TGTGCCAGCAGTGAAGAGGGCCTAGCGGGAGTCCACGAGCAGTACTTC. Translated, it gives CASSEEGLAGVHEQYF.

This clonotype was seen ten or more times. The CDR3 spells CSARDVLDTQYF. CDR3 sequence (DNA): TGCAGTGCTAGAGATGTCTTAGATACGCAGTATTTT. The chain links TRBV20-1 to TRBJ2-3, with D unclear. The germline CDR1 and CDR2 sequences are DFQATT and SNEGSKA (reference sequence). Trimming pared 0 bases from V and 5 bases from J, leaving 6 bases between. The CDR3 has 12 amino acids.

This clonotype was seen many times. This chain joins TRBV5-1 and TRBJ2-3; 11 bases align to TRBD2. The CDR3 has 15 residues. V was pared by 2 bases and J by 6 bases, with 5 bases of the junction left unmatched. Germline CDR1 SGHRS, CDR2 YFSETQ. CDR3 sequence reads: CASSLLAGEGDTQYF. The CDR3 DNA sequence: TGCGCCAGCAGCTTACTAGCGGGGGAAGGTGATACGCAGTATTTT.

This clonotype was recorded at least ten times. The chain employs TRBV4-3 and TRBJ1-1; 7 nucleotides align to TRBD1. Germline-derived CDR1 and CDR2 are LGHNA and YSLEER. V lost 0 bases to trimming and J lost 1 base; unmatched junction nucleotides: 8. The CDR3 length is 17 residues. CDR3 coding DNA: TGCGCCAGCAGCCAAGATCGGCTGGGACAGACGAACACTGAAGCTTTCTTT. The encoded protein is CASSQDRLGQTNTEAFF.